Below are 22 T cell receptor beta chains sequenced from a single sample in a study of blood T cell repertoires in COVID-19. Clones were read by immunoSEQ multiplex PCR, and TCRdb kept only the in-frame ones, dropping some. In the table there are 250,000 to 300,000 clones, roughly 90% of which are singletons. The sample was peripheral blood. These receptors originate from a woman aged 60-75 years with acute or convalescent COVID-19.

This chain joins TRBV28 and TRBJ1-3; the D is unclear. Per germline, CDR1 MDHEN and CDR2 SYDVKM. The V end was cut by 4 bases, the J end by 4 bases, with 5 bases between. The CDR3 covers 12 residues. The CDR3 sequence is CASSSQGNTIYF. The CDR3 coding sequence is TGTGCCAGCAGTTCCCAGGGAAACACCATATATTTT.

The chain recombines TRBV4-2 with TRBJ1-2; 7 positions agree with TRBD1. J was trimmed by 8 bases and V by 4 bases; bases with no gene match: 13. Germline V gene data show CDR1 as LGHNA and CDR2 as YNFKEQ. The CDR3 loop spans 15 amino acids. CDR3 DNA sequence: TGTGCCAGCAGCCGGTCCGGGACAGAGCCTTACGGCTACACCTTC. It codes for CASSRSGTEPYGYTF.

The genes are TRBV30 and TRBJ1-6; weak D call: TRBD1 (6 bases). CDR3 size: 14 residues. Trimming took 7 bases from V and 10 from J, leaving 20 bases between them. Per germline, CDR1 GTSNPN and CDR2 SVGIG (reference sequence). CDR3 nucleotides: TGTGCCTACCAGAGGACAGTCTTGAACTCACCCCTCCACTTT. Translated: CAYQRTVLNSPLHF.

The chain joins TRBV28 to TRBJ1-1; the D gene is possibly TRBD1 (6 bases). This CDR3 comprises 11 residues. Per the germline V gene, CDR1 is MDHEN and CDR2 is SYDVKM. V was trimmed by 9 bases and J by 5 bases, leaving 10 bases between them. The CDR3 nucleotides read TGTGCCAGTCTAAGGGGGACTGAAGCTTTCTTT. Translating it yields CASLRGTEAFF.

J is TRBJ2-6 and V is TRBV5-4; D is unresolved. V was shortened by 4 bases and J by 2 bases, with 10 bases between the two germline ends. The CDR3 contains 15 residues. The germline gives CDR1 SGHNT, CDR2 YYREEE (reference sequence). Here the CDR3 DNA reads TGTGCCAGCAGCCCCTTTTCTACTGGGGCCAACGTCCTGACTTTC. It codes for CASSPFSTGANVLTF.

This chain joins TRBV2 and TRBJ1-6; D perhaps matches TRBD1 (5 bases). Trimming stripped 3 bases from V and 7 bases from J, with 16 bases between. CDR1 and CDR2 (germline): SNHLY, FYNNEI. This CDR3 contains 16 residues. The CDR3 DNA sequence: TGTGCCAGCAGTGACGACGGGGGAAGGCACAATTCACCCCTCCACTTT. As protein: CASSDDGGRHNSPLHF.

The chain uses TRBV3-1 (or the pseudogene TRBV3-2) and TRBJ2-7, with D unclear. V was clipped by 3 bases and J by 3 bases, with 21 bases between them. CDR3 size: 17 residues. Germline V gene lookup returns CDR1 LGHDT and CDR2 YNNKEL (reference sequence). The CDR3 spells CASSHILSRWALYEQYF. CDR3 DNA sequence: TGTGCCAGCAGCCACATCTTATCTCGCTGGGCACTCTACGAGCAGTACTTC.

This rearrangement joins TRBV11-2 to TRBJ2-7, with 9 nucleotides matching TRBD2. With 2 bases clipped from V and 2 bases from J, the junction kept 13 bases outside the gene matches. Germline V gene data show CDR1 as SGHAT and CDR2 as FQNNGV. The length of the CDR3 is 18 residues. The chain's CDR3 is CASSLTVKRAGGAYEQYF. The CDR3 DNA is TGTGCCAGCAGCTTAACGGTCAAAAGGGCGGGAGGGGCCTACGAGCAGTACTTC.

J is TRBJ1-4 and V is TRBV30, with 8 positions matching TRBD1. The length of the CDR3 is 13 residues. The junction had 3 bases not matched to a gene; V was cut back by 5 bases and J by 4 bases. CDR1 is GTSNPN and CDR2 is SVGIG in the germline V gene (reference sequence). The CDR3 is CAWDGQGNEKLFF. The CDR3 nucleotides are TGTGCCTGGGATGGACAGGGTAATGAAAAACTGTTTTTT.

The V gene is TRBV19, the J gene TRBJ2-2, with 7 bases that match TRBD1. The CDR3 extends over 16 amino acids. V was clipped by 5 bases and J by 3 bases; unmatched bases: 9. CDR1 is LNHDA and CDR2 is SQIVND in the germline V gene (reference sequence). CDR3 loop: CASSPAGGDYTGELFF. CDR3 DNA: TGTGCCAGTAGTCCAGCAGGGGGAGACTACACCGGGGAGCTGTTTTTT.

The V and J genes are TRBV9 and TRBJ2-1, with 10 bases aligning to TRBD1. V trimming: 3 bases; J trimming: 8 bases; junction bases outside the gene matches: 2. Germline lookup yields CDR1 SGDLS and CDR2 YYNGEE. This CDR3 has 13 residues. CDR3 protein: CASSADRGYEQFF. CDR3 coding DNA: TGTGCCAGCAGCGCGGACAGGGGGTATGAGCAGTTCTTC.

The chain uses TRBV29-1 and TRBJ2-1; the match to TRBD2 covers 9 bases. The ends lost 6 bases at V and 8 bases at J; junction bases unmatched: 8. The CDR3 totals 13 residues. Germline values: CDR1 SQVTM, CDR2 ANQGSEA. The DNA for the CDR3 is TGCAGCGTCCTACTAGCGGGTACGGATGAGCAGTTCTTC. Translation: CSVLLAGTDEQFF.

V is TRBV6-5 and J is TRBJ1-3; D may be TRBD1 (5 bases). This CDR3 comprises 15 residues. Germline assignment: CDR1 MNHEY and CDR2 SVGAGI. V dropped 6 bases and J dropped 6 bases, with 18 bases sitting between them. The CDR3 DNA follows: TGTGCCAGCAGGCCCGGGGGAGCCCTTGCAAACACCATATATTTT. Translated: CASRPGGALANTIYF.

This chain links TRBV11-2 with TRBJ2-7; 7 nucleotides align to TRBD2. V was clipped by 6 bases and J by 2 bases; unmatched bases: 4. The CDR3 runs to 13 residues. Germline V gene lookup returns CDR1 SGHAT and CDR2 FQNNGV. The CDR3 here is CASSVAGAYEQYF. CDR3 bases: TGTGCCAGCAGTGTAGCGGGTGCCTACGAGCAGTACTTC.

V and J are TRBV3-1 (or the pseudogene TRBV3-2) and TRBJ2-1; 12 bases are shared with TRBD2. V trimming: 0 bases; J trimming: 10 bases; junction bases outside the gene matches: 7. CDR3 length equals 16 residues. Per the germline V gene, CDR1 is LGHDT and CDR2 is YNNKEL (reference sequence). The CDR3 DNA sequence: TGTGCCAGCAGCCAAGATACCGGACTAGCGGGGAAAGAGCAGTTCTTC. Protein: CASSQDTGLAGKEQFF.

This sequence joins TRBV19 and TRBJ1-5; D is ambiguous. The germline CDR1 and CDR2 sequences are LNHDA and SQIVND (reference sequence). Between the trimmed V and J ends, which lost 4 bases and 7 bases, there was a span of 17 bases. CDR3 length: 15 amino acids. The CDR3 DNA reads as TGTGCCAGTAGTACGCCCCGGGTACTCAGACAGCCCCAGCATTTT. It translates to CASSTPRVLRQPQHF.

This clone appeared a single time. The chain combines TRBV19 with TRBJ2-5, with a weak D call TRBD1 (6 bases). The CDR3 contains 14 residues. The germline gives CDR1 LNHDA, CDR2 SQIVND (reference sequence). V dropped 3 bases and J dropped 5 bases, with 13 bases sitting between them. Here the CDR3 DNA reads TGTGCCAGTAGTATGGGGGCAGGGTGGGAGACCCAGTACTTC. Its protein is CASSMGAGWETQYF.

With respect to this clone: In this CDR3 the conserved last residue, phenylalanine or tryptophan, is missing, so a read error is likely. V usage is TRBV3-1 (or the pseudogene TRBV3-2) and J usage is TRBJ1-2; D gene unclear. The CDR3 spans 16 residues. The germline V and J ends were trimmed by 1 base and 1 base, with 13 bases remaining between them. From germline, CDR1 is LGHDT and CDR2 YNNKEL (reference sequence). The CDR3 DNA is TGTGCCAGCAGCCAAGTTCGTACCGACTATAACTATGGCTACACCCTC. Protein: CASSQVRTDYNYGYTL.

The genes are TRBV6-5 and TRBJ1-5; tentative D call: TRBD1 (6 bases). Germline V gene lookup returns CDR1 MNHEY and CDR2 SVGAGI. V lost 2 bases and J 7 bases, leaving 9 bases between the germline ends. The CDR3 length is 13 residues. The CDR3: CASSYTGKQPQHF. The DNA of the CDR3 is TGTGCCAGCAGTTACACAGGGAAACAGCCCCAGCATTTT.

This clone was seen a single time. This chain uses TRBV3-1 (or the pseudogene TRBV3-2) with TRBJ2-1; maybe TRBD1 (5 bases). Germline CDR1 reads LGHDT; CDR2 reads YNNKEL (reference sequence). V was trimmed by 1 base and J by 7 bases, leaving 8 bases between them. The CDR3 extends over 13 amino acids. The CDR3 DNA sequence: TGTGCCAGCAGCCAAGTTAGGGGTAATGAGCAGTTCTTC. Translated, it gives CASSQVRGNEQFF.

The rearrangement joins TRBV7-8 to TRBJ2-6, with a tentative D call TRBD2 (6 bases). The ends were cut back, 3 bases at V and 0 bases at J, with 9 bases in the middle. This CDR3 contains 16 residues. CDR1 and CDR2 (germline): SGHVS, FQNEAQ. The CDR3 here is CASSFMGGSGANVLTF. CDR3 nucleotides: TGTGCCAGCAGCTTTATGGGGGGCTCTGGGGCCAACGTCCTGACTTTC.

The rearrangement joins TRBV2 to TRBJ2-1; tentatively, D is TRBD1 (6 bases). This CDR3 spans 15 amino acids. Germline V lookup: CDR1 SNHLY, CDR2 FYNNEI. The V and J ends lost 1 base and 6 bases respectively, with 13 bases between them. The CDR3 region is CASSEDRAKGNEQFF. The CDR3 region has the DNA TGTGCCAGCAGTGAAGACAGGGCGAAGGGCAATGAGCAGTTCTTC.